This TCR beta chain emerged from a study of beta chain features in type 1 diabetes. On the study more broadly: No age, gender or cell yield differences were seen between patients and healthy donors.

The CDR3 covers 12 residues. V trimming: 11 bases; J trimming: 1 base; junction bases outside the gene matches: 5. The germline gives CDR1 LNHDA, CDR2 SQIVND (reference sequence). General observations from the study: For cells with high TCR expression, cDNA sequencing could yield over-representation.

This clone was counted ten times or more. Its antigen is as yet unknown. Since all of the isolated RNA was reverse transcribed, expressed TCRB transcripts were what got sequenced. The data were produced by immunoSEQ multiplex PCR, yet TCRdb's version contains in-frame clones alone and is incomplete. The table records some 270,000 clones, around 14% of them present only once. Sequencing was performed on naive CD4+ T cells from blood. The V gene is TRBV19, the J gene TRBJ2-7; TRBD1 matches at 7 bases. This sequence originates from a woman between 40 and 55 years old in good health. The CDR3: CASEGASYEQYF. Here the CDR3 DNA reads TGTGCCTCCGAGGGGGCATCCTACGAGCAGTACTTC.